Following are 26 T cell receptor beta chains from one sample sequenced in a study of blood T cell repertoires in COVID-19 (TCRdb year 2020). The library was produced with the immunoSEQ multiplex PCR assay. TCRdb provides this immuneACCESS table in a form limited to in-frame rearrangements. Some clones are lacking; in checked studies, under half of them reflect an unresolved V gene, and why the rest are absent is not known. Present in this sample are approximately 350,000 clones, roughly 90% of which were seen just once. Of the sample, 1% to 1.5% is held by the ten largest clones. The sequencing input was peripheral blood. The origin of the receptors is a man between 35 and 55 years old with acute or convalescent COVID-19.

This rearrangement joins TRBV2 to TRBJ2-5, with TRBD2 identical over 9 bases. This CDR3 is built from 14 residues. From germline, CDR1 is SNHLY and CDR2 FYNNEI. V trimming: 6 bases; J trimming: 2 bases; junction bases outside the gene matches: 4. Here the CDR3 reads CASSGLAPQETQYF. The CDR3 bases are TGTGCCAGCAGCGGACTAGCGCCTCAAGAGACCCAGTACTTC.

V and J are TRBV24-1 and TRBJ1-2; D gene uncertain. The CDR3 contains 15 residues. V was trimmed by 1 base and J by 3 bases, leaving 11 bases between them. Germline-derived CDR1 and CDR2 are KGHDR and SFDVKD. Here the CDR3 DNA reads TGTGCCACCAGTGATTTTTCGGCGGTGGACTATGGCTACACCTTC. Residues: CATSDFSAVDYGYTF.

The V and J genes are TRBV7-9 and TRBJ1-2, with D uncertain. The V gene's germline CDR1 is SEHNR and CDR2 FQNEAQ (reference sequence). The CDR3 is 14 amino acids. Trimming removed 6 bases at V and 5 bases at J, with 16 bases between. Here the CDR3 reads CASRPETEVYGYTF. DNA of the CDR3: TGTGCCAGCAGACCCGAGACGGAGGTATATGGCTACACCTTC.

This sequence joins TRBV4-1 and TRBJ1-1; D remains unclear. This CDR3 spans 15 amino acids. Germline V gene sequence: CDR1 MGHRA, CDR2 YSYEKL. Trimming stripped 1 base from V and 1 base from J, with 10 bases between. The CDR3 reads CASSQGRTANTEAFF. The CDR3 DNA follows: TGCGCCAGCAGCCAAGGGCGGACTGCGAACACTGAAGCTTTCTTT.

V is TRBV19 and J is TRBJ1-1, with 8 bases that match TRBD1. The CDR3 is 10 residues long. The trim removed 8 bases at V and 8 bases at J, leaving 1 base unmatched. Germline lookup yields CDR1 LNHDA and CDR2 SQIVND (reference sequence). CDR3 residues: CASDRGEAFF. The CDR3 region has the DNA TGTGCCAGTGACAGGGGAGAAGCTTTCTTT. The complete variable domain, with remaining parts taken from reference TRBV19 and TRBJ1-1, reads DGGITQSPKYLFRKEGQNVTLSCEQNLNHDAMYWYRQDPGQGLRLIYYSQIVNDFQKGDIAEGYSVSREKKESFPLTVTSAQKNPTAFYLCASDRGEAFFGQGTRLTVV.

The J gene is TRBJ1-2, the V gene TRBV5-4, with TRBD1 as a possible D gene (6 bases). V was clipped by 4 bases and J by 10 bases, with 17 bases between them. The germline V gene has CDR1 SGHNT and CDR2 YYREEE (reference sequence). This CDR3 region has 13 residues. As DNA, the CDR3 is TGTGCCAGCAGCCCGACGGGACAAAGGGACTACACCTTC. It codes for CASSPTGQRDYTF.

The gene calls are TRBV28 and TRBJ1-6; 8 nucleotides line up with TRBD1. J was trimmed by 6 bases and V by 6 bases; bases with no gene match: 7. This CDR3 has 15 amino acids. CDR1 MDHEN and CDR2 SYDVKM come from the germline V gene. CDR3 coding DNA: TGTGCCAGCAGGGGGGACAGGACACTTAATTCACCCCTCCACTTT. The encoded protein is CASRGDRTLNSPLHF. Full variable domain (outside the CDR3, taken from reference TRBV28 and TRBJ1-6): DVKVTQSSRYLVKRTGEKVFLECVQDMDHENMFWYRQDPGLGLRLIYFSYDVKMKEKGDIPEGYSVSREKKERFSLILESASTNQTSMYLCASRGDRTLNSPLHFGNGTRLTVT.

DNA for the CDR3: TGTGCCAGCTCACTGGACGCTAAATTAGCGGGCACAGATACGCAGTATTTT. Residues: CASSLDAKLAGTDTQYF. The chain has TRBV18 and TRBJ2-3, with TRBD2 as a possible D gene (6 bases). CDR3 length: 17 residues. Germline CDR1 KGHSH, CDR2 LQKENI. Between the trimmed V and J ends, which lost 4 bases and 1 base, there was a span of 18 bases.

J is TRBJ1-6 and V is TRBV5-1; 7 bases map to TRBD1. Germline V gene lookup returns CDR1 SGHRS and CDR2 YFSETQ. The CDR3 totals 15 residues. V was clipped by 0 bases and J by 10 bases; unmatched bases: 7. CDR3 bases: TGCGCCAGCAGCTTGGTGTCGGCAGGGGGGTCACCCCTCCACTTT. Translating gives CASSLVSAGGSPLHF.

The V gene is TRBV19, the J gene TRBJ1-5, with D unresolved. V lost 5 bases, J lost 6 bases, and 11 bases lay in between. Looked up from germline, CDR1 is LNHDA and CDR2 is SQIVND (reference sequence). This CDR3 region has 13 residues. As DNA, the CDR3 is TGTGCCAGTAGTTCCCAGGCTGGTCAGCCCCAGCATTTT. Its translation is CASSSQAGQPQHF. Filled out from reference TRBV19 and TRBJ1-5, the complete variable domain reads DGGITQSPKYLFRKEGQNVTLSCEQNLNHDAMYWYRQDPGQGLRLIYYSQIVNDFQKGDIAEGYSVSREKKESFPLTVTSAQKNPTAFYLCASSSQAGQPQHFGDGTRLSIL.

The rearrangement joins TRBV19 to TRBJ2-2; tentatively, D is TRBD1 (6 bases). Germline CDR1 reads LNHDA; CDR2 reads SQIVND (reference sequence). There are 13 residues in the CDR3. V lost 7 bases and J 3 bases, leaving 9 bases between the germline ends. CDR3 nucleotides: TGTGCCAGTACCCGGACAGACACCGGGGAGCTGTTTTTT. It codes for CASTRTDTGELFF.

The chain recombines TRBV10-3 with TRBJ2-7; maybe TRBD1 (6 bases). The CDR3 covers 12 residues. The V gene's germline CDR1 is ENHRY and CDR2 SYGVKD. V lost 10 bases to trimming and J lost 2 bases, with 12 bases between them. CDR3 in amino acids: CATLDRTYEQYF. The CDR3 DNA sequence: TGTGCCACCCTGGACAGAACCTACGAGCAGTACTTC.

This chain links TRBV28 with TRBJ2-3; D perhaps matches TRBD1 (6 bases). V dropped 6 bases and J dropped 0 bases, with 25 bases sitting between them. Germline CDR1 is MDHEN and CDR2 is SYDVKM. This CDR3 is 19 amino acids long. As DNA, the CDR3 is TGTGCCAGCAGGCGTTTGACTTACGGGACACATATTAGCACAGATACGCAGTATTTT. Its protein product is CASRRLTYGTHISTDTQYF.

The gene calls are TRBV6-5 and TRBJ1-1; possibly TRBD1 for D (6 bases). This CDR3 has 15 residues. Germline assignment: CDR1 MNHEY and CDR2 SVGAGI. V was pared by 6 bases and J by 1 base, with 15 bases between. This CDR3 is CASRRGGSPNTEAFF. The CDR3 DNA reads TGTGCCAGCAGACGTGGGGGCAGCCCGAACACTGAAGCTTTCTTT.

The chain has TRBV15 and TRBJ2-7; 8 bases agree with TRBD1. Germline CDR1 is LNHNV and CDR2 is YYDKDF (reference sequence). V dropped 6 bases and J dropped 3; count of bases not matched to a gene: 4. The CDR3 has 13 residues. The CDR3 nucleotides are TGTGCCACCAGGGGGACAGGCCACTACGAGCAGTACTTC. This codes for CATRGTGHYEQYF.

The rearrangement links TRBV7-3 to TRBJ2-1; 7 nucleotides match TRBD1. This CDR3 spans 15 amino acids. Germline V gives CDR1 SGHTA, CDR2 FQGTGA. The J segment lost 7 bases and the V segment lost 3 bases, leaving 9 bases of the junction unmatched. In nucleotides, the CDR3 is TGTGCCAGCAGCTTGGGCAGGGGGTTGTTAAATGAGCAGTTCTTC. Protein sequence: CASSLGRGLLNEQFF.

The V and J genes are TRBV9 and TRBJ2-2, with 7 bases matching TRBD2. Trimming took 4 bases from V and 3 from J; bases not matched to a gene: 12. In germline, CDR1 is SGDLS, CDR2 YYNGEE. The CDR3 contains 17 residues. The CDR3 sequence: CASSPKGRGVDTGELFF. The CDR3 coding sequence is TGTGCCAGCAGCCCAAAGGGGAGGGGAGTCGACACCGGGGAGCTGTTTTTT.

This clone was picked up one time. This rearrangement joins TRBV2 to TRBJ1-1; 10 bases map to TRBD1. Trimming removed 6 bases from V and 1 base from J; junction bases left unmatched: 5. The CDR3 totals 15 residues. Germline CDR1 SNHLY, CDR2 FYNNEI. CDR3 loop: CASRATGGGNTEAFF. The CDR3 region has the DNA TGTGCCAGCAGAGCGACAGGGGGCGGGAACACTGAAGCTTTCTTT.

The chain employs TRBV27 and TRBJ1-2; unclear D gene. Germline values: CDR1 MNHEY, CDR2 SMNVEV (reference sequence). V lost 1 base and J 0 bases, leaving 9 bases between the germline ends. This CDR3 is built from 15 residues. In DNA, the CDR3 is TGTGCCAGCAGTTTATATTACGGAGCTAACTATGGCTACACCTTC. Residues: CASSLYYGANYGYTF.

The chain has TRBV11-2 and TRBJ2-3; D is unresolved. The V end was cut by 5 bases, the J end by 5 bases, with 8 bases between. Per the germline V gene, CDR1 is SGHAT and CDR2 is FQNNGV. This CDR3 contains 12 residues. The CDR3 DNA is TGTGCCAGCAGCCCGTCGGGAGATACGCAGTATTTT. Protein product: CASSPSGDTQYF.

V and J are TRBV5-1 and TRBJ2-2; perhaps TRBD1 as D (6 bases). CDR1 and CDR2 (germline): SGHRS, YFSETQ. The CDR3 is 17 residues long. V was pared by 4 bases and J by 1 base, with 17 bases between. CDR3 region: CASSRGAGTQNTGELFF. The CDR3 nucleotides read TGCGCCAGCAGCCGGGGAGCCGGGACACAGAACACCGGGGAGCTGTTTTTT. Complete variable domain (other parts from reference TRBV5-1 and TRBJ2-2): KAGVTQTPRYLIKTRGQQVTLSCSPISGHRSVSWYQQTPGQGLQFLFEYFSETQRNKGNFPGRFSGRQFSNSRSEMNVSTLELGDSALYLCASSRGAGTQNTGELFFGEGSRLTVL.

The chain is built from TRBV29-1 and TRBJ2-1; D perhaps matches TRBD2 (6 bases). There are 14 residues in the CDR3. The V gene's germline CDR1 is SQVTM and CDR2 ANQGSEA. Deletions cut 3 bases from V and 3 bases from J, with 12 bases between. The CDR3 spells CSVDGGVLYNEQFF. The CDR3 DNA reads as TGCAGCGTTGACGGCGGGGTTCTCTACAATGAGCAGTTCTTC.

V gene TRBV6-5 combines with J gene TRBJ2-2; no reliable D call. The germline V gene encodes CDR1 MNHEY and CDR2 SVGAGI. The V end lost 5 bases, the J end lost 4 bases, and 11 bases lay between the germline ends. The CDR3 has 14 amino acids. The CDR3 spells CASSTNPGTGELFF. The CDR3 bases are TGTGCCAGCAGTACCAACCCAGGCACCGGGGAGCTGTTTTTT.

This chain joins TRBV29-1 and TRBJ2-3; D ambiguous. Germline V lookup: CDR1 SQVTM, CDR2 ANQGSEA. This CDR3 region has 11 residues. V gave up 4 bases and J gave up 6 bases, with 8 bases separating them. This CDR3 is CSVVFSDTQYF. Written as DNA, the CDR3 is TGCAGCGTTGTCTTCTCGGATACGCAGTATTTT.

The chain employs TRBV15 and TRBJ2-1, with D possibly being TRBD2 (7 bases). The CDR3 is 16 residues long. Trimming shortened V by 4 bases and J by 0 bases, and 13 bases separated the two germline ends. Germline V gives CDR1 LNHNV, CDR2 YYDKDF (reference sequence). The DNA of the CDR3 is TGTGCCACCAGCATGCGGGGGCAGGACTCCTACAATGAGCAGTTCTTC. Translated: CATSMRGQDSYNEQFF.

This clone was seen just once. The genes are TRBV4-2 and TRBJ2-4; TRBD2 matches 7 bases. V gave up 3 bases and J gave up 4 bases; unmatched junction bases: 3. CDR3 length equals 14 residues. Germline V gives CDR1 LGHNA, CDR2 YNFKEQ. The chain's CDR3 is CASSQGSGKNIQYF. In DNA form, the CDR3 reads TGTGCCAGCAGCCAGGGTAGCGGGAAAAACATTCAGTACTTC.